What follows is one TCR beta chain and its context. Authors' processing steps: Amplifying reference gene primers gave estimates of nucleated cell counts. Here immunoSEQ multiplex PCR was the method, and the copy in TCRdb shows in-frame clones only, minus some. That table furnishes V, J and clone size, whereas the DNA furnished D and trimming. The profile shows 250,000 or so clones, around 87% of them singletons. The entry originates in a study of blood T cell repertoires in COVID-19. Study in general: There were acute and convalescent COVID-19 samples, and they came from the United States, Italy and Spain. PBMCs, B-cell-depleted T cells, or T cells provided the cDNA or gDNA that made up the material.

CDR3 length equals 16 residues. V was shortened by 1 base and J by 0 bases, with 12 bases between the two germline ends. CDR1 and CDR2 from the germline V gene are SGDLS and YYNGEE. This TCR derives from a woman aged 40-49 years who had recovered from COVID-19. The V gene is TRBV9, the J gene TRBJ2-3; D is unresolved. Input material: peripheral blood. The DNA for the CDR3 is TGTGCCAGCAGCGTATCGTCCGTCTCTAGCACAGATACGCAGTATTTT. This gives the protein CASSVSSVSSTDTQYF.